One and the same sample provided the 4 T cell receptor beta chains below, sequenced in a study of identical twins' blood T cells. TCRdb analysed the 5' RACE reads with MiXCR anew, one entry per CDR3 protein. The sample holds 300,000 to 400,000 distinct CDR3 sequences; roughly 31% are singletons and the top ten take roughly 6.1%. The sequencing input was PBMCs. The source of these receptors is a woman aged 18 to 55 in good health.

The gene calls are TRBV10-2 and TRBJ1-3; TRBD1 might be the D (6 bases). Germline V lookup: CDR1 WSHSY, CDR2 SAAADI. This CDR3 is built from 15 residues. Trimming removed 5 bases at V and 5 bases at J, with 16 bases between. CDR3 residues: CASSTGTTVRNTIYF. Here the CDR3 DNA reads TGCGCCAGCAGTACCGGGACAACAGTAAGAAACACCATATATTTT.

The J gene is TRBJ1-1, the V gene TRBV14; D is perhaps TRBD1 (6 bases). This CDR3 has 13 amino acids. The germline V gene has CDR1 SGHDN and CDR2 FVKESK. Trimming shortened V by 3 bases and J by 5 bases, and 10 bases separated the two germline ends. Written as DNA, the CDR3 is TGTGCCAGCAGCCAGGAAACAGGGACTGAAGCTTTCTTT. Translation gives CASSQETGTEAFF. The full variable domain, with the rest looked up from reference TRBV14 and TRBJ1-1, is EAGVTQFPSHSVIEKGQTVTLRCDPISGHDNLYWYRRVMGKEIKFLLHFVKESKQDESGMPNNRFLAERTGGTYSTLKVQPAELEDSGVYFCASSQETGTEAFFGQGTRLTVV.

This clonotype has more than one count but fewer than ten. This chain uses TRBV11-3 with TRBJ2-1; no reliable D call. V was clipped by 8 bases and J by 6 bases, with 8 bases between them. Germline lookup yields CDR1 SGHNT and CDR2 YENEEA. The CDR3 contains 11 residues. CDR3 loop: CASGAGNEQFF. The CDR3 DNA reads TGTGCCAGCGGCGCAGGCAATGAGCAGTTCTTC.

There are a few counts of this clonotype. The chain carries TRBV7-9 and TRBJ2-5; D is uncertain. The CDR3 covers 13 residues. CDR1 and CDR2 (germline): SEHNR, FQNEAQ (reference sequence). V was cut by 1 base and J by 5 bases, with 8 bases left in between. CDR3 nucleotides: TGTGCCAGCAGCTTAGGGAGCAGTGAGACCCAGTACTTC. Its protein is CASSLGSSETQYF.